A single T cell receptor beta chain is shown here with its context. Its antigen is undetermined. Sequencing of each sample assayed some 9.2 x 10^4 TCR templates. TCRdb's table, derived via immunoSEQ multiplex PCR, lists solely in-frame clones and lacks some. The sample consists of around 100,000 clones, roughly 92% of them appearing once. This sample is part of a study of siplizumab effects on memory and regulatory T cells. Points from the study as a whole: Naive T cells were seen as more diverse than memory cells and as major alloresponse contributors. The drug siplizumab significantly decreased the alloreactive sequences that could be traced to unstimulated CD4+ memory cells. Proliferating clones, CD4+ or CD8+, lacked an assignable naive or memory phenotype in roughly 80-97% of cases.

The CDR3 consists of 14 residues. Germline V gene lookup returns CDR1 ENHRY and CDR2 SYGVKD. V was cut by 2 bases and J by 2 bases, with 10 bases left in between. The TCR originated in a human donor in good health. The sample comprised Tregs sorted from blood. The chain carries TRBV10-3 and TRBJ2-7; D is undetermined. This CDR3 is CAISEGTEPYEQYF. The CDR3 bases are TGTGCCATCAGTGAGGGTACAGAACCCTACGAGCAGTACTTC.